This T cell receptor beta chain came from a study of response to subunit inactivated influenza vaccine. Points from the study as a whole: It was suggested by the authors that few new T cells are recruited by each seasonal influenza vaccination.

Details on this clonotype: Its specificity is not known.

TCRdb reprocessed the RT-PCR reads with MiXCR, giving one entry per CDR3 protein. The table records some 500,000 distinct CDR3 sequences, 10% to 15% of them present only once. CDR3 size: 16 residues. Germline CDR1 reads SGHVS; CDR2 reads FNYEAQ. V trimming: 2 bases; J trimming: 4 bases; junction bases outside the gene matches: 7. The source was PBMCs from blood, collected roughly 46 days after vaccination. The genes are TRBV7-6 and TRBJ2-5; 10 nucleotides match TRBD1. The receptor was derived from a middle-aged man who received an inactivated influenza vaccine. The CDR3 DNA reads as TGTGCCAGCAGCTTATTCACCCGGGACAGGGGAGAGACCCAGTACTTC. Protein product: CASSLFTRDRGETQYF.